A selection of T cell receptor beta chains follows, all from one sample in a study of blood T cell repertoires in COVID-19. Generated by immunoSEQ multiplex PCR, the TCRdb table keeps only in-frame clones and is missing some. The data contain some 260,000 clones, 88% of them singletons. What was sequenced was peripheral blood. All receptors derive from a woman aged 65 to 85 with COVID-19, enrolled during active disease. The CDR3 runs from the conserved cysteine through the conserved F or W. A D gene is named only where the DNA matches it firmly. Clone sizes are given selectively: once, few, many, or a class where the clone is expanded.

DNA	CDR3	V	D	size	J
TGCGCCAGCAGCCAACGGACTAGCGGCTACGAGCAGTACTTC	CASSQRTSGYEQYF	TRBV5-1	TRBD2	.	TRBJ2-7
TGTGCCAGCAGCCTCCGAGGACACACCGCAACTAATGAAAAACTGTTTTTT	CASSLRGHTATNEKLFF	TRBV4-2	.	.	TRBJ1-4
TGTGCCAGCAGTCCTACTTCGACAGGGGGCTTTCGCAATCAGCCCCAGCATTTT	CASSPTSTGGFRNQPQHF	TRBV6-6	TRBD1	.	TRBJ1-5
TGTGCCAGCAGCTTGGTAACGGTAGAGACCCAGTACTTC	CASSLVTVETQYF	TRBV5-4	.	.	TRBJ2-5
TGTGCCAGCAGCCTACAGGTTAACTATGGCTACACCTTC	CASSLQVNYGYTF	TRBV7-9	.	.	TRBJ1-2
TGTGCCAGTAGTATACAGGGAGGGACTGGAAACACCATATATTTT	CASSIQGGTGNTIYF	TRBV19	.	.	TRBJ1-3
TGTGCCAGCAGTTTGTGGAGGGGGGCTAGCGGGAGTGGTACAGATACGCAGTATTTT	CASSLWRGASGSGTDTQYF	TRBV28	TRBD2	.	TRBJ2-3
TGTGCCAGCAGCTTGAGACAGGGCTCCTACGAGCAGTACTTC	CASSLRQGSYEQYF	TRBV7-3	TRBD1	.	TRBJ2-7
TGTGCCAGTAGTCCTCGGACTAGCGGGAACACCGGGGAGCTGTTTTTT	CASSPRTSGNTGELFF	TRBV19	TRBD2	.	TRBJ2-2
TGTGCCAGCAGCTTGCAGGGGGCGGGGATCGAAAAACTGTTTTTT	CASSLQGAGIEKLFF	TRBV5-4	TRBD1	.	TRBJ1-4
TGTGCCTGGAGTGCGGGACAGTTGAACTATGGCTACACCTTC	CAWSAGQLNYGYTF	TRBV30	TRBD1	.	TRBJ1-2
TGTGCCAGCAACCCAAGCCAGGGGGGATTCTATGGCTACACCTTC	CASNPSQGGFYGYTF	TRBV6-4	TRBD1	.	TRBJ1-2
TGCGCCAGCAGTCGACCAGGCGGGATCACTGAAGCTTTCTTT	CASSRPGGITEAFF	TRBV23-1	.	.	TRBJ1-1
TGTGCCAGCAGCAAAGAGGGTAGGGGACTAGCGGGAACCGGGGAGCTGTTTTTT	CASSKEGRGLAGTGELFF	TRBV21-1	.	.	TRBJ2-2
TGCGCCAGCAGCTTGGGACTCAACGCCTACGAGCAGTACTTC	CASSLGLNAYEQYF	TRBV5-1	.	.	TRBJ2-7
TGTGCCATCACCGAAACCGAAACAAAGAACACTGAAGCTTTCTTT	CAITETETKNTEAFF	TRBV10-3	.	.	TRBJ1-1
TGTGCCAGCATGGGGGAGGCCAGTTCACCCCTCCACTTT	CASMGEASSPLHF	TRBV2	.	.	TRBJ1-6
TGTGCCAGCAGCTTCACTAGCGGGAGTACCTACAATGAGCAGTTCTTC	CASSFTSGSTYNEQFF	TRBV7-3	TRBD2	.	TRBJ2-1
TGTGCCAGTAGTATTCCCCAACTAGCGGATTACAATGAGCAGTTCTTC	CASSIPQLADYNEQFF	TRBV19	TRBD2	.	TRBJ2-1
TGTGCCAGCAGCCAAGGACAGACCTACGAGCAGTACTTC	CASSQGQTYEQYF	TRBV6-5	.	few	TRBJ2-7
TGTGCCAGCAGCTTAACCCGGACAGGGGCGATCGGCTACACCTTC	CASSLTRTGAIGYTF	TRBV7-2	TRBD1	.	TRBJ1-2